These 17 T cell receptor beta chains originate from one sample sequenced in a study of shared clonotypes between healthy human individuals. The repertoire was sequenced with immunoSEQ multiplex PCR; TCRdb's copy has only in-frame clones and lacks some. Among approximately 460,000 clones listed, approximately 71% were seen once. The sequenced sample was PBMCs. Source of these receptors: a woman in her forties in good health. Some clones in this sample may be carry-over from other donors' samples.

This clone has ten or more counts. This rearrangement joins TRBV29-1 to TRBJ2-7; D not certain. The CDR3 sequence is 12 residues long. V lost 2 bases and J lost 7, with 12 bases in between. Germline V gene sequence: CDR1 SQVTM, CDR2 ANQGSEA. The CDR3: CSVETPGREQYF. The CDR3, as DNA: TGCAGCGTTGAAACCCCGGGTAGGGAGCAGTACTTC.

This clone has at least ten counts. The sample holds other DNA sequences that translate to the same CDR3. V is TRBV7-8 and J is TRBJ1-5; tentative D call: TRBD1 (6 bases). CDR3 length: 13 residues. V lost 5 bases, J lost 4 bases, and 9 bases lay in between. CDR1 and CDR2 from the germline V gene are SGHVS and FQNEAQ. The CDR3 nucleotides are TGTGCCAGCAGCCCCGACAGGAATCAGCCCCAGCATTTT. This sequence encodes CASSPDRNQPQHF.

This clone has a handful of counts. The V call is TRBV28, the J call TRBJ2-1, with D perhaps TRBD1 (5 bases). Germline loops: CDR1 MDHEN, CDR2 SYDVKM. Trimming took 2 bases from V and 6 from J, leaving 11 bases between them. There are 14 residues in the CDR3. As DNA, the CDR3 is TGTGCCAGCAGTTTACAGTGGACATCCAATGAGCAGTTCTTC. It translates to CASSLQWTSNEQFF.

As to this clone: The junction departs from germline at one end; a sequencing error may be responsible. V gene TRBV27 combines with J gene TRBJ2-1; D not resolved. Per the germline V gene, CDR1 is MNHEY and CDR2 is SMNVEV (reference sequence). The CDR3 sequence is 15 residues long. The CDR3 region is CASSPPESSYNEQLF. The DNA of the CDR3 is TGTGCCAGCAGCCCCCCCGAAAGCTCCTACAATGAGCAGCTCTTC.

V and J are TRBV6-5 and TRBJ1-2; 9 positions agree with TRBD1. Trimming cost V 2 bases and J 8 bases; bases outside gene matches: 9. The CDR3 extends over 15 amino acids. Germline CDR1 reads MNHEY; CDR2 reads SVGAGI. The DNA for the CDR3 is TGTGCCAGCAGTTACCCCCGGGACAGGGTGAGCGGCTACACCTTC. Translating it yields CASSYPRDRVSGYTF.

This clone has a single count. The chain is built from TRBV5-1 and TRBJ2-1, with 16 bases lining up with TRBD2. The V segment lost 3 bases and the J segment 2 bases; nucleotides outside the gene matches: 5. Germline V gene lookup returns CDR1 SGHRS and CDR2 YFSETQ. CDR3 size: 18 residues. CDR3 protein: CASSSGTSGRATYNEQFF. In nucleotides, the CDR3 is TGCGCCAGCAGCTCGGGGACTAGCGGGAGGGCCACCTACAATGAGCAGTTCTTC.

In the case of this clone: A far larger clone is a single base away, which makes a read error likely. The chain uses TRBV4-1 and TRBJ2-7; D ambiguous. CDR1 is MGHRA and CDR2 is YSYEKL in the germline V gene. The CDR3 is 15 residues long. V shed 1 base and J shed 2 bases, with 12 bases lying between them. The CDR3 is CASSQGGLPPYEQYF. The CDR3 DNA follows: TGCGCCAGCAGCCAAGGCGGCTTGCCTCCCTACGAGCAGTACTTC.

This chain uses TRBV6-5 with TRBJ2-5; 8 bases are shared with TRBD2. Germline-derived CDR1 and CDR2 are MNHEY and SVGAGI. The V gene end was trimmed by 2 bases and the J gene end by 4 bases; junction bases not matched to a gene: 6. The CDR3 runs 15 residues. The CDR3 protein is CASSYPAGVGETQYF. The CDR3, as DNA: TGTGCCAGCAGTTACCCAGCGGGAGTGGGAGAGACCCAGTACTTC.

The chain carries TRBV25-1 and TRBJ2-7; D remains ambiguous. This CDR3 spans 12 amino acids. The V end was cut by 4 bases, the J end by 4 bases, with 8 bases between. From germline, CDR1 is MGHDK and CDR2 SYGVNS. This CDR3 is CASSGLGYEQYF. CDR3 nucleotide sequence: TGTGCCAGCAGTGGCTTAGGGTACGAGCAGTACTTC.

Details on this clone: This sequence is one base from a far larger clone and is likely a read error. The sample has other DNA sequences that encode this CDR3 too. This chain uses TRBV5-8 with TRBJ2-1, with D unresolved. The CDR3 runs 10 residues. CDR1 and CDR2 (germline): SGHTS, YDEGEE. The CDR3 bases are TGTGCCAGCAACAACAACGAGCAGTTCTTC. Its protein is CASNNNEQFF.

The chain employs TRBV7-9 and TRBJ2-5; 7 bases map to TRBD1. CDR3 length: 16 residues. V lost 5 bases and J lost 2; bases outside the gene matches: 11. Germline V gives CDR1 SEHNR, CDR2 FQNEAQ (reference sequence). The CDR3 reads CASSPLFQGQQETQYF. The CDR3 DNA reads TGTGCCAGCAGCCCCTTGTTCCAGGGACAGCAAGAGACCCAGTACTTC.

The chain uses TRBV5-1 and TRBJ2-7, with 7 bases lining up with TRBD1. Per germline, CDR1 SGHRS and CDR2 YFSETQ. With 1 base clipped from V and 1 base from J, the junction kept 5 bases outside the gene matches. CDR3 length: 15 residues. CDR3 coding DNA: TGCGCCAGCAGCTTGTACGGGACAGTTTCCTACGAGCAGTACTTC. It yields the protein CASSLYGTVSYEQYF.

The chain combines TRBV7-9 with TRBJ1-2; the match to TRBD1 covers 10 bases. The V gene end was trimmed by 5 bases and the J gene end by 8 bases; junction bases not matched to a gene: 8. The CDR3 sequence is 14 residues long. Germline assignment: CDR1 SEHNR and CDR2 FQNEAQ (reference sequence). The CDR3 region has the DNA TGTGCCAGCAGCCACGGACAGGGGGATGTGGGCTACACCTTC. This encodes CASSHGQGDVGYTF.

This chain joins TRBV7-6 and TRBJ2-7; TRBD2 matches at 11 bases. V was pared by 5 bases and J by 7 bases, with 10 bases of the junction left unmatched. This CDR3 comprises 15 residues. Germline assignment: CDR1 SGHVS and CDR2 FNYEAQ. CDR3 region: CASSALAGGHVEQYF. The CDR3 bases are TGTGCCAGCAGCGCCTTAGCGGGAGGGCACGTTGAGCAGTACTTC. Supplemented by reference TRBV7-6 and TRBJ2-7, the full variable domain reads GAGVSQSPRYKVTKRGQDVALRCDPISGHVSLYWYRQALGQGPEFLTYFNYEAQQDKSGLPNDRFSAERPEGSISTLTIQRTEQRDSAMYRCASSALAGGHVEQYFGPGTRLTVT.

The CDR3 DNA reads TGTGCCAGCAGCACTCAAGGCAACCGAGGCACAGATACGCAGTATTTT. It codes for CASSTQGNRGTDTQYF. The chain employs TRBV7-3 and TRBJ2-3, with D uncertain. The V end was cut by 5 bases, the J end by 1 base, with 16 bases between. This CDR3 is built from 16 residues. Germline V lookup: CDR1 SGHTA, CDR2 FQGTGA.

The chain combines TRBV27 with TRBJ2-2; no reliable D call. This CDR3 has 12 amino acids. The germline CDR1 and CDR2 sequences are MNHEY and SMNVEV (reference sequence). V dropped 6 bases and J dropped 1 base, with 3 bases sitting between them. As DNA, the CDR3 is TGTGCCAGCAGGCGGAACACCGGGGAGCTGTTTTTT. Translation: CASRRNTGELFF.

The chain's CDR3 is CASSSGTPASPETQYF. Written as DNA, the CDR3 is TGTGCCAGCAGTTCCGGGACTCCAGCGTCCCCAGAGACCCAGTACTTC. The chain combines TRBV6-5 with TRBJ2-5, with D perhaps TRBD2 (6 bases). Trimming cost V 4 bases and J 4 bases, with 19 bases left between them. From germline, CDR1 is MNHEY and CDR2 SVGAGI. This CDR3 has 16 amino acids.